This is a list of T cell receptor beta chains from one sample in a study of early T cells in non-severe SARS-CoV-2 infection. A single record per CDR3 protein comes from TCRdb applying MiXCR to the 5' RACE reads. The sample records more than 70,000 distinct CDR3 sequences, 11% being singletons. The source was whole blood, collected at baseline. The source is an adult who was a healthcare worker with PCR-confirmed SARS-CoV-2 infection or an uninfected control (not recorded which). The CDR3 runs from the conserved cysteine through the conserved F or W. A D gene is named only where the DNA matches it firmly. Only part of the rows carry a size: once, few, many, or a class if the clone is expanded.

d_gene	abundance	v_gene	j_gene	CDR3nt	CDR3aa
-	few	TRBV5-6	TRBJ2-5	TGTGCCAGCAGCTTGGCCTCGGAGACCCAGTACTTC	CASSLASETQYF
-	few	TRBV10-3	TRBJ2-6	TGTGCCATCAGTGAGTCAAAGGGTACTGGGGCCAACGTCCTGACTTTC	CAISESKGTGANVLTF
-	-	TRBV29-1	TRBJ2-3	TGCAGCGTTGATGGGGGACTGAGGGGACCTAACACAGATACGCAGTATTTT	CSVDGGLRGPNTDTQYF
-	-	TRBV7-3	TRBJ2-3	TGTGTCAGCAGCTTAACGGGTTCAGGGGACACGCAGTATTTT	CVSSLTGSGDTQYF
-	few	TRBV9	TRBJ2-3	TGTGCCAGCAGCGTAGATGGGGGCGCGGATACGCAGTATTTT	CASSVDGGADTQYF
-	-	TRBV28	TRBJ2-1	TGTGCCAGCAGCCCCGGGGGGCGCACTGACAATGAGCAGTTCTTC	CASSPGGRTDNEQFF
-	few	TRBV7-9	TRBJ2-7	TGTGCCAGCAGACCACAGGGAAATTCCTACGAGCAGTACTTC	CASRPQGNSYEQYF
TRBD1	-	TRBV19	TRBJ1-1	TGTGCCAGTGGAATACAGGGGGCATCTCTAGGAGCTTTCTTT	CASGIQGASLGAFF
-	-	TRBV29-1	TRBJ2-7	TGCAGCGCTCGGGAGGGACAGGGAACCTACGAGCAGTACTTC	CSAREGQGTYEQYF
-	-	TRBV20-1	TRBJ2-1	TGCAGTGCTATATGGCGGGGCTATGAGCAGTTCTTC	CSAIWRGYEQFF
TRBD1	few	TRBV7-2	TRBJ1-2	TGTGCCAGCAGCTTGAGCGGGGACAGTCTACCCTATGGCTACACCTTC	CASSLSGDSLPYGYTF
TRBD1	many	TRBV6-2/TRBV6-3	TRBJ2-7	TGTGCCAGCAGTTACTCGACAGGGGTGGGCTACGAGCAGTACTTC	CASSYSTGVGYEQYF
-	-	TRBV19	TRBJ2-1	TGTGCCAGTAGCGGATTATCCTACAATGAGCAGTTCTTC	CASSGLSYNEQFF
-	-	TRBV10-3	TRBJ1-1	TGTGCCATCAGAACAGAGATGAACACTGAAGCTTTCTTT	CAIRTEMNTEAFF
-	many	TRBV27	TRBJ1-6	TGTGCCAGCAGTTTCAGTCTCCAGGGAGCCTCCTATAATTCACCCCTCCACTTT	CASSFSLQGASYNSPLHF
TRBD1	few	TRBV20-1	TRBJ2-3	TGCAGTGCTGCCCTGGGAGCCGGGACAGGCAAGGGGGATACGCAGTATTTT	CSAALGAGTGKGDTQYF
-	many	TRBV7-2	TRBJ2-3	TGTGCCAGCAGTAGCTCCGGGGGTGGCACAGATACGCAGTATTTT	CASSSSGGGTDTQYF
-	many	TRBV7-8	TRBJ1-2	TGTGCCAGCAGCTTAGGGGGACTCCCTGGCTACACCTTC	CASSLGGLPGYTF
TRBD1	few	TRBV20-1	TRBJ2-1	TGCAGTGCTAACCGGGACAGGGGAATGAGTGAGCAGTTCTTC	CSANRDRGMSEQFF
TRBD2	-	TRBV4-3	TRBJ2-1	TGCGCCAGCAGCCCCGTAGCGGGGGCCGACAATGAGCAGTTCTTC	CASSPVAGADNEQFF
-	few	TRBV9	TRBJ2-1	TGTGCCAGCAGCGTTCCGGGGAAGTGGAATGAGCAGTTCTTC	CASSVPGKWNEQFF
TRBD2	many	TRBV29-1	TRBJ2-4	TGCAGCGTGGTGATGTCGGGACTAGCGGGGGGCCGAAACATTCAGTACTTC	CSVVMSGLAGGRNIQYF
TRBD2	few	TRBV11-2	TRBJ2-7	TGTGCCAGCCTCGGGGGGGGCCTCGAGCAGTACTTC	CASLGGGLEQYF
TRBD1	-	TRBV7-6	TRBJ2-7	TGTGCCAGCAGCTTAGGGACAGGGGCCTACGAGCAGTACTTC	CASSLGTGAYEQYF
-	few	TRBV28	TRBJ1-5	TGTGCCAGCAGTGTAAATCAGCCCCAGCATTTT	CASSVNQPQHF
TRBD1	-	TRBV9	TRBJ1-2	TGTGCCAGCAGCCCCCGGGACAGAACCTATGGCTACACCTTC	CASSPRDRTYGYTF
TRBD1	many	TRBV6-5	TRBJ2-5	TGTGCCAGCAGTTCCACAGGGGGCCCGGGCGAGACCCAGTACTTC	CASSSTGGPGETQYF
TRBD1	many	TRBV12-5	TRBJ2-7	TGTGCTAGTGGTCATTCAGGGGGCGCCTACGAGCAGTACTTC	CASGHSGGAYEQYF
-	many	TRBV6-6	TRBJ2-7	TGTGCCAGCAGCCGTACTCAACTGGAAGAGCAGTACTTC	CASSRTQLEEQYF
-	-	TRBV7-2	TRBJ1-6	TGTGCCAGCAGCGCTAATAGTGGGGGACTCCACTTT	CASSANSGGLHF
-	few	TRBV6-6	TRBJ2-2	TGTGCCAGCAGTTACGGACGCGACACCGGGGAGCTGTTTTTT	CASSYGRDTGELFF
-	many	TRBV3-1	TRBJ2-1	TGTGCCAGCAGCCAAGGCGGGGGACAGGTTTACAATGAGCAGTTCTTC	CASSQGGGQVYNEQFF
-	few	TRBV2	TRBJ2-5	TGTGCCAGCAGTGAGGGGCTAGCCGAGACCCAGTACTTC	CASSEGLAETQYF
TRBD1	few	TRBV29-1	TRBJ1-1	TGCAGCGTTGGGGGACAGTCAACTGAAGCTTTCTTT	CSVGGQSTEAFF
TRBD1	-	TRBV12-3/TRBV12-4	TRBJ1-1	TGTGCCAGCAGTGGTGCCAGGGGGCTGGACACTGAAGCTTTCTTT	CASSGARGLDTEAFF
TRBD1	-	TRBV13	TRBJ2-3	TGTGCCAGCAGCCGAGGGACAGGCTCTCTGTATTTT	CASSRGTGSLYF
TRBD1	-	TRBV7-2	TRBJ1-3	TGTGCCAGCAGCCTAGGGACAGGGAAAGGCACCATATATTTT	CASSLGTGKGTIYF
-	few	TRBV6-2/TRBV6-3	TRBJ1-2	TGTGCCAGCAGTGGGGTCGACGGCTACACCTTC	CASSGVDGYTF
-	-	TRBV5-6	TRBJ1-2	TGTGCCAGCAGCTTGGGGACAGTGAACTATGGCTACACCTTC	CASSLGTVNYGYTF
TRBD2	few	TRBV3-1	TRBJ2-2	TGTGCCAGCAGCCCGAACGGGGAGGGGCTGTTTTTT	CASSPNGEGLFF
-	-	TRBV9	TRBJ1-4	TGTGCCAGCAGCGTAGGATGGCAGGACTATGAAAAACTGTTTTTT	CASSVGWQDYEKLFF
TRBD1	few	TRBV7-2	TRBJ1-6	TGTGCCAGCAGCTGGTCCGGGACAGGGTTTGATTCACCCCTCCACTTT	CASSWSGTGFDSPLHF
TRBD1	-	TRBV20-1	TRBJ1-2	TGCAGTGCTTCTCTTCGGACAGGGGCCGGCTACACCTTC	CSASLRTGAGYTF
-	-	TRBV6-5	TRBJ1-1	TGTGCCAGCAGTTACTCAAGGCAGGCGGGCACTGAAGCTTTCTTT	CASSYSRQAGTEAFF
TRBD2	many	TRBV19	TRBJ2-2	TGTGCCAGTACCCGGGGGGGCGCCCCCGGGGAGCTGTTTTTT	CASTRGGAPGELFF
-	-	TRBV5-4	TRBJ2-5	TGTACCAGCAGCTTGGATACGGACAGATCGGGACAAGAGACCCAGTACTTC	CTSSLDTDRSGQETQYF
-	-	TRBV18	TRBJ2-1	TGTGCCAGCTCACCACCGGGAAATGAGCAGTTCTTC	CASSPPGNEQFF
-	-	TRBV4-2	TRBJ2-1	TGTGCCAGCAGCCAACAACCCCTCACCCCCAATGAGCAGTTCTTC	CASSQQPLTPNEQFF
TRBD1	-	TRBV28	TRBJ2-7	TGTGCCAGCAGCATTTTACCGGGACAGGGTATTTACGAGCAGTACTTC	CASSILPGQGIYEQYF
-	many	TRBV7-9	TRBJ1-2	TGTGCCAGCAGCTTAGATGGGAACTATGGCTACACCTTC	CASSLDGNYGYTF
-	many	TRBV18	TRBJ1-3	TGTGCCAGCTCACAAGGCCGCTCTGGAAACACCATATATTTT	CASSQGRSGNTIYF
TRBD1	many	TRBV5-1	TRBJ1-1	TGCGCCAGCAGCAAAGGACAGGGGAGGACTGAAGCTTTCTTT	CASSKGQGRTEAFF
TRBD1	few	TRBV4-1	TRBJ2-7	TGCGCCAGCAGCCAAGATCCAAGGACAGGAACCAGGGGAGAGCAGTACTTC	CASSQDPRTGTRGEQYF
-	many	TRBV10-3	TRBJ2-1	TGTGCCATCAGTGACCGGGGGGCCCACAATGAGCAGTTCTTC	CAISDRGAHNEQFF